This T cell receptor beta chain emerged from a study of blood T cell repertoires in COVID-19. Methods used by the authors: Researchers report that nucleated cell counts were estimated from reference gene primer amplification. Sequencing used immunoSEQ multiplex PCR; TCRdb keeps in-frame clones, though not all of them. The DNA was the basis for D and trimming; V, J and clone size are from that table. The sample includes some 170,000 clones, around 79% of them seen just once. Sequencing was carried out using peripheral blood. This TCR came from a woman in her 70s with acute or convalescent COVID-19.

CDR3 DNA: TGTGCCAGCAGTCCCCAGGGGGCTCAATATCAGCCCCAGCATTTT. It encodes CASSPQGAQYQPQHF. The chain is built from TRBV27 and TRBJ1-5; 8 bases map to TRBD1. V shed 5 bases, J shed 5 bases, and the junction held 8 bases outside the gene matches. CDR1 is MNHEY and CDR2 is SMNVEV in the germline V gene (reference sequence). This CDR3 region has 15 residues.